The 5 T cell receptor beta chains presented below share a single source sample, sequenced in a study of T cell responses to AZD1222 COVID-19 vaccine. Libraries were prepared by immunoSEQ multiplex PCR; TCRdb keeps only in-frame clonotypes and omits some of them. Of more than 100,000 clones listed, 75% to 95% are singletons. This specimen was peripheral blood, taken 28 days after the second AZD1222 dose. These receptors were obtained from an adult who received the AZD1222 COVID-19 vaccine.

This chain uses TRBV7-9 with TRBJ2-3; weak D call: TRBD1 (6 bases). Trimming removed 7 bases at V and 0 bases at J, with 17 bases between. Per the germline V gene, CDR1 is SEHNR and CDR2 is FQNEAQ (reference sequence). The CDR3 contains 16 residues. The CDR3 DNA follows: TGTGCCAGCATCCAGACCAGGGGTCCTAGCACAGATACGCAGTATTTT. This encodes CASIQTRGPSTDTQYF.

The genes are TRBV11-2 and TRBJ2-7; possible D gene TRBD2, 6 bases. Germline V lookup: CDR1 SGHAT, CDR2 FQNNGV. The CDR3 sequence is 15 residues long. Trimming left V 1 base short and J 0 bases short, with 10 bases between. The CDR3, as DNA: TGTGCCAGCAGCTTAGCGGCGGGACGCTCCTACGAGCAGTACGTC. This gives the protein CASSLAAGRSYEQYV.

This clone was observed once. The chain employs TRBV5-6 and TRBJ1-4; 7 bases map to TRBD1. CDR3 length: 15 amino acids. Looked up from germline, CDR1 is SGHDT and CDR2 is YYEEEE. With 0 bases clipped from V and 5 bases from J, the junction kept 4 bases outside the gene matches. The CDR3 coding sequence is TGTGCCAGCAGCTTGGAGCCCAGGGGGAATGAAAAACTGTTTTTT. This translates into CASSLEPRGNEKLFF.

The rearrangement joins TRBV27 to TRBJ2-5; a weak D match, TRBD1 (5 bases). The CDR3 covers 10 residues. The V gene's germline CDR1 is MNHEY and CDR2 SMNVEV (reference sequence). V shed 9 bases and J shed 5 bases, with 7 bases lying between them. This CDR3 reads CASSGETQYF. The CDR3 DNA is TGTGCCAGTTCAGGGGAGACCCAGTACTTC.

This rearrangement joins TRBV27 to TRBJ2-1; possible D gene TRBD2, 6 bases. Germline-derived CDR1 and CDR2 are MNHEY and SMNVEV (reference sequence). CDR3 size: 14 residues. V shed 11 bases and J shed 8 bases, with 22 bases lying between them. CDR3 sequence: CARHPCLANYEQFF. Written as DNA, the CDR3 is TGTGCCCGCCACCCCTGTCTAGCGAACTATGAGCAGTTCTTC.